This TCR beta chain is from a study of OX40 agonist ivuxolimab in advanced cancers. Study-wide background: Intravenous ivuxolimab was administered to patients every 2 weeks at 0.01 to 10 mg/kg. Broader study findings: CD8+ T cells averaged more expanded clones than CD4+.

Generated by immunoSEQ multiplex PCR, the TCRdb table keeps only in-frame clones and is missing some. Of tens of thousands of clones listed, 75% to 90% were seen once; the top ten hold under 0.7%. Notes on this clone: Its antigen remains unknown.

The V and J ends lost 2 bases and 9 bases respectively, with 8 bases between them. The CDR3 sequence is 12 residues long. Germline V gene sequence: CDR1 SEHNR, CDR2 FQNEAQ (reference sequence). The TCR sequence derives from an adult with an advanced solid tumor such as melanoma, head and neck, liver or kidney cancer. The specimen was CD4+ or CD8+ T cells sorted from blood, collected in a trial of the OX40 agonist ivuxolimab. The chain is built from TRBV7-9 and TRBJ2-1; a weak D match, TRBD2 (5 bases). The CDR3 loop reads CASSLIGGEQFF. DNA of the CDR3: TGTGCCAGCAGCTTAATCGGAGGTGAGCAGTTCTTC.